These 29 T cell receptor beta chains originate from one sample sequenced in a study of cytomegalovirus exposure and HLA in healthy donors. Repertoires were generated with immunoSEQ multiplex PCR, while TCRdb's copy carries only in-frame clones and drops some. The sample lists about 130,000 clones, approximately 84% occurring once. Sample: PBMCs. Source of these receptors: a man aged 25-40 years in good health and CMV-seropositive.

The V and J genes are TRBV5-6 and TRBJ2-7, with no clear D. V shed 4 bases and J shed 2 bases, with 16 bases lying between them. Looked up from germline, CDR1 is SGHDT and CDR2 is YYEEEE. The CDR3 is 15 amino acids. This CDR3 is CASSRGQTGPYEQYF. The CDR3, as DNA: TGTGCCAGCAGCCGTGGCCAGACTGGCCCCTACGAGCAGTACTTC.

The chain combines TRBV28 with TRBJ2-1; 10 nucleotides align to TRBD2. V shed 6 bases, J shed 5 bases, and the junction held 13 bases outside the gene matches. The CDR3 sequence is 17 residues long. CDR1 and CDR2 (germline): MDHEN, SYDVKM. Written as DNA, the CDR3 is TGTGCCAGCAGCTTAGCTGGAACTAGCGGGGCTAACAATGAGCAGTTCTTC. Protein: CASSLAGTSGANNEQFF.

This clone appeared a single time. This chain connects TRBV6-6 to TRBJ1-3, with D tentatively TRBD1 (5 bases). CDR3 length: 11 amino acids. With 5 bases removed from V and 9 bases from J, the gap between germline ends came to 8 bases. Per the germline V gene, CDR1 is MNHNY and CDR2 is SVGAGI (reference sequence). CDR3 bases: TGTGCCAGCAGTACCGGGGGCACCATATATTTT. Its protein is CASSTGGTIYF.

V usage is TRBV12-5 and J usage is TRBJ1-6; D may be TRBD1 (6 bases). The CDR3 runs 18 residues. Germline assignment: CDR1 LGHNT and CDR2 FRNRAP. Trimming removed 0 bases from V and 0 bases from J, with 12 bases in between. CDR3 sequence reads: CASGLVPRGSSYNSPLHF. The DNA for the CDR3 is TGTGCTAGTGGTTTGGTTCCCAGGGGAAGCTCCTATAATTCACCCCTCCACTTT.

Only a few counts were recorded for this clone. This chain connects TRBV5-4 to TRBJ2-6; 7 bases are shared with TRBD1. The CDR3 has 16 residues. J lost 1 base, V lost 4 bases, and 5 bases had no gene match. CDR1 is SGHNT and CDR2 is YYREEE in the germline V gene (reference sequence). This CDR3 is CASSQVTGSGANVLTF. The CDR3 nucleotides are TGTGCCAGCAGCCAAGTGACAGGGTCTGGGGCCAACGTCCTGACTTTC.

The chain is built from TRBV5-4 and TRBJ2-4; 9 bases fit TRBD1. Germline V lookup: CDR1 SGHNT, CDR2 YYREEE (reference sequence). With 4 bases clipped from V and 8 bases from J, the junction kept 1 base outside the gene matches. CDR3 length: 12 amino acids. CDR3 sequence reads: CASSRDRDIQYF. The CDR3 bases are TGTGCCAGCAGCCGGGACAGGGACATTCAGTACTTC.

The rearrangement uses TRBV5-1 and TRBJ1-2, with 7 bases fitting TRBD1. The CDR3 covers 17 residues. J gave up 3 bases and V 0 bases, and 11 bases lay outside the gene matches. In germline, CDR1 is SGHRS, CDR2 YFSETQ. CDR3 nucleotide sequence: TGCGCCAGCAGCTTGGCAACAGGGGCGCTCTCCTACTATGGCTACACCTTC. It is translated as CASSLATGALSYYGYTF.

The chain has TRBV5-5 and TRBJ2-5, with D possibly TRBD1 on 6 matching bases. Germline V CDR1 and CDR2: SGHKS, YYEKEE (reference sequence). Trimming stripped 5 bases from V and 3 bases from J, with 11 bases between. The CDR3 consists of 13 residues. The CDR3 region has the DNA TGTGCCAGCAGGACAGGTATAGAAGAGACCCAGTACTTC. Its protein is CASRTGIEETQYF.

This clone is a singleton in its sample. This chain links TRBV6-5 with TRBJ1-2, with 7 bases matching TRBD1. Trimming removed 0 bases from V and 1 base from J; junction bases left unmatched: 5. CDR1 is MNHEY, CDR2 SVGAGI, per germline. The CDR3 totals 16 residues. This CDR3 reads CASSYSPTGNNYGYTF. The CDR3 bases are TGTGCCAGCAGTTACTCGCCGACAGGGAATAACTATGGCTACACCTTC.

The chain uses TRBV2 and TRBJ2-1; TRBD2 matches at 10 bases. The CDR3 contains 15 residues. V lost 6 bases and J lost 3; bases outside the gene matches: 5. Germline assignment: CDR1 SNHLY and CDR2 FYNNEI. The CDR3 is CASRELAGIYNEQFF. In nucleotides, the CDR3 is TGTGCCAGCAGGGAACTAGCGGGGATCTACAATGAGCAGTTCTTC.

J is TRBJ2-2 and V is TRBV7-9, with TRBD2 as a possible D gene (6 bases). Germline CDR1 SEHNR, CDR2 FQNEAQ (reference sequence). CDR3 length: 14 residues. Trimming shortened V by 8 bases and J by 4 bases, and 14 bases separated the two germline ends. In DNA, the CDR3 is TGTGCCAGCGAACCCGGCGGGGTCACCGGGGAGCTGTTTTTT. Encoded protein: CASEPGGVTGELFF.

The V gene is TRBV27, the J gene TRBJ2-4, with 8 bases identical to TRBD1. Looked up from germline, CDR1 is MNHEY and CDR2 is SMNVEV (reference sequence). The CDR3 contains 14 residues. Trimming at V came to 6 bases and at J to 8 bases, leaving 9 bases not matched to a gene. The CDR3, as DNA: TGTGCCAGCAGACCACGGACAGGGATGGACATTCAGTACTTC. As protein: CASRPRTGMDIQYF.

The CDR3, as DNA: TGTGCCAGCACCCTATCGACTAGCGTCGAGCAGTACTTC. Its protein is CASTLSTSVEQYF. The chain recombines TRBV18 with TRBJ2-7; 8 positions agree with TRBD2. V lost 8 bases, J lost 6 bases, and 9 bases stayed unmatched. In germline, CDR1 is KGHSH, CDR2 LQKENI. CDR3 length: 13 residues.

V is TRBV5-1 and J is TRBJ2-4, with TRBD2 as a possible D gene (6 bases). This CDR3 spans 16 amino acids. CDR1 SGHRS and CDR2 YFSETQ come from the germline V gene. V lost 3 bases to trimming and J lost 8 bases, with 21 bases between them. The CDR3 sequence: CASSSGKGLGSDIQYF. In nucleotides, the CDR3 is TGCGCCAGCAGCTCTGGGAAAGGGCTCGGGAGTGACATTCAGTACTTC.

The chain couples TRBV7-2 to TRBJ2-7, with D hard to call. The CDR3 has 13 amino acids. Germline V gene sequence: CDR1 SGHTA, CDR2 FQGNSA. Trimming pared 5 bases from V and 7 bases from J, leaving 15 bases between. This CDR3 is CASSARLIGEQYF. CDR3 coding DNA: TGTGCCAGCAGCGCCCGACTGATTGGGGAGCAGTACTTC.

CDR3 DNA sequence: TGTGCCAGCAGCTGGTCCATGACAGGGACCTATGGCTACACCTTC. As protein: CASSWSMTGTYGYTF. The V call is TRBV27, the J call TRBJ1-2, with 7 nucleotides matching TRBD1. This CDR3 is 15 amino acids long. Germline V gene data show CDR1 as MNHEY and CDR2 as SMNVEV (reference sequence). The V gene end was trimmed by 6 bases and the J gene end by 4 bases; junction bases not matched to a gene: 11.

The J gene is TRBJ1-2, the V gene TRBV19; 10 nucleotides agree with TRBD1. Germline CDR1 reads LNHDA; CDR2 reads SQIVND (reference sequence). There are 17 residues in the CDR3. V lost 3 bases and J lost 0; bases outside the gene matches: 7. Here the CDR3 DNA reads TGTGCCAGTAGTATGGGGACAGGGGCGATACCTAACTATGGCTACACCTTC. The encoded protein is CASSMGTGAIPNYGYTF.

The chain joins TRBV30 to TRBJ1-2; 7 bases match TRBD1. Trimming took 8 bases from V and 7 from J; bases not matched to a gene: 13. Germline V lookup: CDR1 GTSNPN, CDR2 SVGIG (reference sequence). This CDR3 is 13 amino acids long. In DNA, the CDR3 is TGTGCCACTCGGACAGGTCTTCTCCCTGGCTACACCTTC. This translates into CATRTGLLPGYTF.

In this sample, this clone turned up a few times. The gene calls are TRBV20-1 and TRBJ2-5, with D possibly matching TRBD1 (5 bases). Germline CDR1 and CDR2: DFQATT and SNEGSKA (reference sequence). CDR3 length: 11 amino acids. Between the trimmed V and J ends, which lost 2 bases and 4 bases, there was a span of 5 bases. CDR3 nucleotides: TGCAGTGCTAGAACAGGAGAGACCCAGTACTTC. It yields the protein CSARTGETQYF.

V gene TRBV5-1 combines with J gene TRBJ1-6, with D possibly matching TRBD1 (5 bases). V shed 1 base and J shed 10 bases, with 9 bases lying between them. CDR3 length: 13 residues. The germline V gene has CDR1 SGHRS and CDR2 YFSETQ. The CDR3 nucleotides read TGCGCCAGCAGCTTGAGCGGGGGATCACCCCTCCACTTT. This sequence encodes CASSLSGGSPLHF. The full variable domain, rest sourced from reference TRBV5-1 and TRBJ1-6, is KAGVTQTPRYLIKTRGQQVTLSCSPISGHRSVSWYQQTPGQGLQFLFEYFSETQRNKGNFPGRFSGRQFSNSRSEMNVSTLELGDSALYLCASSLSGGSPLHFGNGTRLTVT.

This clone turned up a few times. The chain joins TRBV5-1 to TRBJ1-6; D perhaps matches TRBD1 (5 bases). Germline V gives CDR1 SGHRS, CDR2 YFSETQ. This CDR3 spans 15 amino acids. V lost 0 bases, J lost 6 bases, and 10 bases lay in between. The CDR3 here is CASSLGGGTNSPLHF. The CDR3 DNA follows: TGCGCCAGCAGCTTGGGCGGGGGTACTAATTCACCCCTCCACTTT.

This rearrangement joins TRBV10-3 to TRBJ2-5; 10 nucleotides align to TRBD1. Germline CDR1 is ENHRY and CDR2 is SYGVKD. The length of the CDR3 is 16 residues. V lost 0 bases, J lost 5 bases, and 6 bases stayed unmatched. The DNA for the CDR3 is TGTGCCATCAGTGAGTCGGGACAGGGGTCTGGGGAGACCCAGTACTTC. It translates to CAISESGQGSGETQYF.

CDR3 in amino acids: CASRTSGSIHEQYF. The CDR3 DNA sequence: TGTGCCAGCAGGACTAGCGGGAGTATCCACGAGCAGTACTTC. V gene TRBV6-6 combines with J gene TRBJ2-7, with 12 bases identical to TRBD2. Per germline, CDR1 MNHNY and CDR2 SVGAGI (reference sequence). V gave up 6 bases and J gave up 5 bases; unmatched junction bases: 5. The CDR3 has 14 residues.

This clone was detected once. The gene calls are TRBV4-1 and TRBJ2-1; 14 nucleotides match TRBD2. This CDR3 is 16 amino acids long. V dropped 3 bases and J dropped 9; count of bases not matched to a gene: 7. CDR1 MGHRA and CDR2 YSYEKL come from the germline V gene. This CDR3 reads CASSQVTSGRAAEQFF. CDR3 nucleotide sequence: TGCGCCAGCAGCCAGGTGACTAGCGGGAGGGCCGCTGAGCAGTTCTTC.

This chain uses TRBV2 with TRBJ2-7; 9 bases line up with TRBD2. From germline, CDR1 is SNHLY and CDR2 FYNNEI. V trimming: 3 bases; J trimming: 6 bases; junction bases outside the gene matches: 9. The CDR3 runs 15 residues. CDR3 coding DNA: TGTGCCAGCAGTGACCGTAGCGGGAGTGTGGGCGAGCAGTACTTC. Protein product: CASSDRSGSVGEQYF.

The chain has TRBV27 and TRBJ2-4; tentatively, D is TRBD1 (5 bases). The CDR3 contains 15 residues. The germline V and J ends were trimmed by 6 bases and 9 bases, with 21 bases remaining between them. Germline V gene data show CDR1 as MNHEY and CDR2 as SMNVEV (reference sequence). The CDR3 is CASSLKTPWGGIQYF. CDR3 nucleotide sequence: TGTGCCAGCAGCCTGAAAACCCCCTGGGGCGGCATTCAGTACTTC.

The rearrangement uses TRBV30 and TRBJ1-1, with unresolved D. V was pared by 0 bases and J by 10 bases, with 15 bases between. Germline loops: CDR1 GTSNPN, CDR2 SVGIG (reference sequence). The length of the CDR3 is 13 residues. CDR3 DNA sequence: TGTGCCTGGAGTGTACGGGAGGAGGCCGGAGCTTTCTTT. Its protein product is CAWSVREEAGAFF.

The chain carries TRBV7-2 and TRBJ1-2; 8 nucleotides agree with TRBD1. The CDR3 covers 15 residues. V shed 5 bases, J shed 6 bases, and the junction held 11 bases outside the gene matches. Germline V gives CDR1 SGHTA, CDR2 FQGNSA. The CDR3 sequence: CASSIVIQGGDGYTF. CDR3 nucleotides: TGTGCCAGCAGCATCGTTATACAGGGGGGCGATGGCTACACCTTC.

V and J are TRBV10-1 and TRBJ2-7, with 9 positions matching TRBD1. The junction had 2 bases not matched to a gene; V was cut back by 2 bases and J by 6 bases. In germline, CDR1 is WNHNN, CDR2 SYGVQD (reference sequence). The CDR3 is 13 residues long. CDR3: CASSEADRGEQYF. CDR3 in DNA: TGCGCCAGCAGTGAGGCGGACAGGGGCGAGCAGTACTTC.